The next 20 T cell receptor beta chains were all read from a single sample in a study of siplizumab effects on memory and regulatory T cells. TCRdb keeps only in-frame clones here, not all; method: immunoSEQ multiplex PCR. Found here are around 61,000 clones, around 97% of them singletons; the top ten hold 0.9% to 1.2%. Material for sequencing was naive CD8+ T cells sorted from blood. The receptors were sampled from a human donor in good health.

The rearrangement links TRBV5-1 to TRBJ2-5; TRBD2 is a possible D gene (5 bases). Trimming pared 2 bases from V and 5 bases from J, leaving 13 bases between. Germline CDR1 is SGHRS and CDR2 is YFSETQ. The CDR3 runs 14 residues. The CDR3 sequence: CASSFEGGEETQYF. The DNA for the CDR3 is TGCGCCAGCAGCTTTGAGGGTGGAGAGGAGACCCAGTACTTC.

This chain joins TRBV4-2 and TRBJ2-7, with TRBD2 identical over 7 bases. The V and J ends lost 0 bases and 0 bases, in that order; junction bases with no gene match: 2. This CDR3 spans 15 amino acids. CDR1 and CDR2 from the germline V gene are LGHNA and YNFKEQ. CDR3 DNA sequence: TGTGCCAGCAGCCAAGAGAGCGGGACCTCCTACGAGCAGTACTTC. Protein sequence: CASSQESGTSYEQYF.

This rearrangement joins TRBV27 to TRBJ1-4; TRBD1 matches at 12 bases. CDR3 length: 18 residues. In germline, CDR1 is MNHEY, CDR2 SMNVEV (reference sequence). With V trimmed by 2 bases and J by 3 bases, 7 bases remained unmatched. CDR3 sequence reads: CASSLGGQGALANEKLFF. CDR3 in DNA: TGTGCCAGCAGTTTAGGGGGACAGGGGGCGCTGGCTAATGAAAAACTGTTTTTT. Full variable domain (rest looked up from reference TRBV27 and TRBJ1-4): EAQVTQNPRYLITVTGKKLTVTCSQNMNHEYMSWYRQDPGLGLRQIYYSMNVEVTDKGDVPEGYKVSRKEKRNFPLILESPSPNQTSLYFCASSLGGQGALANEKLFFGSGTQLSVL.

This clone has just a few counts. The chain joins TRBV19 to TRBJ2-7; D may be TRBD1 (6 bases). The V and J ends lost 0 bases and 2 bases respectively, with 11 bases between them. This CDR3 region has 15 residues. Germline CDR1 reads LNHDA; CDR2 reads SQIVND (reference sequence). CDR3: CASSIEARGTYEQYF. The CDR3, as DNA: TGTGCCAGTAGTATAGAGGCCAGGGGTACCTACGAGCAGTACTTC.

J is TRBJ1-6 and V is TRBV7-9; D not resolved. Germline CDR1 and CDR2: SEHNR and FQNEAQ (reference sequence). Trimming shortened V by 5 bases and J by 6 bases, and 11 bases separated the two germline ends. CDR3 length: 14 residues. The CDR3 nucleotides are TGTGCCAGCAGCCCCGATGGGCCTAATTCACCCCTCCACTTT. Translating gives CASSPDGPNSPLHF.

J is TRBJ2-7 and V is TRBV4-1, with D maybe TRBD1 (5 bases). This CDR3 comprises 12 residues. V lost 11 bases and J 1 base, leaving 12 bases between the germline ends. Germline lookup yields CDR1 MGHRA and CDR2 YSYEKL. Here the CDR3 reads CAGETASYEQYF. CDR3 nucleotide sequence: TGCGCCGGAGAGACAGCTTCCTACGAGCAGTACTTC.

The chain recombines TRBV7-9 with TRBJ2-1; D is ambiguous. V shed 1 base and J shed 7 bases, with 8 bases lying between them. The CDR3 covers 13 residues. The germline V gene has CDR1 SEHNR and CDR2 FQNEAQ (reference sequence). The chain's CDR3 is CASSLVDWNEQFF. The DNA for the CDR3 is TGTGCCAGCAGCTTAGTCGACTGGAATGAGCAGTTCTTC.

DNA for the CDR3: TGTGCCAGCAGTCTCCGGGACAGGGGACATGGCTACACCTTC. Translating gives CASSLRDRGHGYTF. This chain uses TRBV6-5 with TRBJ1-2, with 10 bases identical to TRBD1. The CDR3 contains 14 residues. Germline V gene data show CDR1 as MNHEY and CDR2 as SVGAGI. Trimming cost V 5 bases and J 6 bases; bases outside gene matches: 6.

V is TRBV27 and J is TRBJ2-3; D uncertain. The CDR3 consists of 13 residues. Trimming shortened V by 2 bases and J by 5 bases, and 8 bases separated the two germline ends. Looked up from germline, CDR1 is MNHEY and CDR2 is SMNVEV (reference sequence). CDR3 protein: CASSLDWLDTQYF. In nucleotides, the CDR3 is TGTGCCAGCAGTTTAGACTGGTTAGATACGCAGTATTTT.

This clone was counted only a few times. The chain joins TRBV4-1 to TRBJ2-5; TRBD2 aligns across 10 bases. J gave up 3 bases and V 5 bases, and 3 bases lay outside the gene matches. The CDR3 is made up of 14 amino acids. CDR1 is MGHRA and CDR2 is YSYEKL in the germline V gene. This CDR3 reads CASSISGREETQYF. CDR3 coding DNA: TGCGCCAGCAGCATCAGCGGGAGGGAAGAGACCCAGTACTTC.

About this clone itself: The same CDR3 arises from other DNA sequences in this sample as well. CDR3 sequence: CASGDRGYGYTF. The CDR3 nucleotides are TGTGCCAGCGGGGACAGGGGCTATGGCTACACCTTC. The V call is TRBV28, the J call TRBJ1-2, with 10 bases fitting TRBD1. The CDR3 spans 12 residues. J lost 4 bases, V lost 8 bases, and 1 base had no gene match. Germline V gene lookup returns CDR1 MDHEN and CDR2 SYDVKM.

DNA for the CDR3: TGTGCCAGCAGCCCGACCAGGACAGGGGAGAACACTGAAGCTTTCTTT. It is translated as CASSPTRTGENTEAFF. V usage is TRBV9 and J usage is TRBJ1-1; 9 nucleotides line up with TRBD1. The CDR3 runs 16 residues. Germline CDR1 and CDR2: SGDLS and YYNGEE. Losses at the gene ends were 4 bases for V and 1 base for J; bases not matched to a gene: 8.

This clone occurred a few times. The chain couples TRBV5-1 to TRBJ2-3; 11 nucleotides match TRBD2. J lost 4 bases, V lost 1 base, and 5 bases had no gene match. The CDR3 is made up of 16 amino acids. Germline V gene data show CDR1 as SGHRS and CDR2 as YFSETQ. The CDR3 loop is CASSLLLAGAPDTQYF. In DNA form, the CDR3 reads TGCGCCAGCAGCTTGCTACTAGCGGGAGCCCCAGATACGCAGTATTTT.

The chain combines TRBV7-8 with TRBJ2-7; a weak D match, TRBD1 (6 bases). The V end was cut by 2 bases, the J end by 2 bases, with 13 bases between. Germline CDR1 is SGHVS and CDR2 is FQNEAQ. The CDR3 has 15 residues. CDR3 amino acids: CASSLFGGQTYEQYF. CDR3 coding DNA: TGTGCCAGCAGCTTATTTGGCGGACAGACCTACGAGCAGTACTTC.

The chain couples TRBV29-1 to TRBJ1-1; tentative D call: TRBD1 (5 bases). The CDR3 covers 11 residues. Per the germline V gene, CDR1 is SQVTM and CDR2 is ANQGSEA. Trimming removed 4 bases from V and 10 bases from J, with 13 bases in between. The CDR3 here is CSVGGGKGAFF. CDR3 DNA: TGCAGCGTTGGGGGGGGGAAAGGAGCTTTCTTT.

The chain is built from TRBV6-1 and TRBJ2-1; TRBD2 agrees at 10 bases. This CDR3 is built from 16 residues. V gave up 2 bases and J gave up 2 bases; unmatched junction bases: 3. In germline, CDR1 is MNHNS, CDR2 SASEGT. CDR3 nucleotide sequence: TGTGCCAGCAGTGAACTAGCGGGAGCCCCCTACAATGAGCAGTTCTTC. Encoded protein: CASSELAGAPYNEQFF.

This chain links TRBV5-4 with TRBJ2-6; 13 nucleotides agree with TRBD2. This CDR3 comprises 20 residues. Germline V gene lookup returns CDR1 SGHNT and CDR2 YYREEE (reference sequence). Unmatched junction bases numbered 6, after V lost 0 bases and J lost 0 bases. The DNA for the CDR3 is TGTGCCAGCAGCTTGGGACTAGCGGGAGGCATCTCCTCTGGGGCCAACGTCCTGACTTTC. Protein product: CASSLGLAGGISSGANVLTF.

The V and J genes are TRBV6-1 and TRBJ2-1; weak D call: TRBD1 (5 bases). CDR1 MNHNS and CDR2 SASEGT come from the germline V gene. Trimming removed 0 bases from V and 5 bases from J, with 11 bases in between. The CDR3 totals 15 residues. CDR3 DNA sequence: TGTGCCAGCAGTGAAGCGCTTCCCAGGGACAATGAGCAGTTCTTC. This gives the protein CASSEALPRDNEQFF.

This chain joins TRBV6-1 and TRBJ2-7; a possible D gene is TRBD1 (6 bases). Per germline, CDR1 MNHNS and CDR2 SASEGT. The CDR3 length is 12 residues. V lost 11 bases and J 1 base, leaving 12 bases between the germline ends. CDR3 region: CACGDRSYEQYF. CDR3 nucleotide sequence: TGTGCCTGCGGAGACAGGTCCTACGAGCAGTACTTC.

V usage is TRBV7-9 and J usage is TRBJ2-5, with a weak D call TRBD2 (6 bases). The CDR3 runs 14 residues. CDR1 is SEHNR and CDR2 is FQNEAQ in the germline V gene (reference sequence). V was trimmed by 7 bases and J by 7 bases, leaving 19 bases between them. DNA for the CDR3: TGTGCCAGCACCCAGCCTGGGACCGGGGGGACCCAGTACTTC. Translating gives CASTQPGTGGTQYF.